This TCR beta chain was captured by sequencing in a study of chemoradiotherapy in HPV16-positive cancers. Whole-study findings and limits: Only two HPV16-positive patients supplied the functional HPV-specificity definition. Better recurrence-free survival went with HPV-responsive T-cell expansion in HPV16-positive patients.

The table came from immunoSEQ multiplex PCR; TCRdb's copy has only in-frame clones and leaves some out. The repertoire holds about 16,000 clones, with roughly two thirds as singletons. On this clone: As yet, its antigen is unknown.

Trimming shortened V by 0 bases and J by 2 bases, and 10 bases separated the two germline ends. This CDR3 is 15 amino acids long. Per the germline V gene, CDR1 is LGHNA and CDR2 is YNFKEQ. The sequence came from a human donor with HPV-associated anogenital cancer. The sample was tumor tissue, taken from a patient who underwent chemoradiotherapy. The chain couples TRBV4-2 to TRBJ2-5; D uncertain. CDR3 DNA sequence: TGTGCCAGCAGCCAAGATCGAGGCGGACAAGAGACCCAGTACTTC. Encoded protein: CASSQDRGGQETQYF.